One sample yielded the 20 T cell receptor beta chains listed below, sequenced in a study of radiation and T cells in renal cell carcinoma. TCRdb keeps only in-frame clones here, not all; method: immunoSEQ multiplex PCR. The sample includes about 130,000 clones, over 75% of them seen just once. As to time point: blood 2 weeks post-SBRT. Treatment in this sample: 15 Gy SBRT to primary tumor, nephrectomy 4 weeks later. The specimen comprised blood, sampled from a patient whose treatment included radiotherapy and nephrectomy. The source is an older woman with renal cell carcinoma.

The V call is TRBV13, the J call TRBJ1-2; unclear D gene. The germline V gene has CDR1 PRHDT and CDR2 FYEKMQ (reference sequence). There are 14 residues in the CDR3. Trimming cost V 1 base and J 4 bases, with 10 bases left between them. In DNA, the CDR3 is TGTGCCAGCAGCTTAGAGGCGGCGATCTATGGCTACACCTTC. Its translation: CASSLEAAIYGYTF.

The CDR3 here is CASSPDTLETQYF. CDR3 DNA: TGTGCCAGCTCACCGGACACCTTGGAGACCCAGTACTTC. The chain links TRBV18 to TRBJ2-5, with a tentative D call TRBD1 (5 bases). Germline-derived CDR1 and CDR2 are KGHSH and LQKENI. The V gene lost 3 bases and the J gene lost 5 bases, with 10 bases spanning the gap. This CDR3 contains 13 residues. Variable domain in full (rest from reference TRBV18 and TRBJ2-5): NAGVMQNPRHLVRRRGQEARLRCSPMKGHSHVYWYRQLPEEGLKFMVYLQKENIIDESGMPKERFSAEFPKEGPSILRIQQVVRGDSAAYFCASSPDTLETQYFGPGTRLLVL.

This clone was detected once. This chain uses TRBV5-8 with TRBJ2-7; no reliable D call. The CDR3 totals 13 residues. V was trimmed by 5 bases and J by 3 bases, leaving 12 bases between them. Germline CDR1 reads SGHTS; CDR2 reads YDEGEE. The CDR3: CASSWPYYYEQYF. DNA for the CDR3: TGTGCCAGCAGTTGGCCGTACTACTACGAGCAGTACTTC.

This CDR3 reads CASSFGRGIGGYTF. CDR3 in DNA: TGTGCCAGCAGTTTCGGACGAGGAATAGGAGGCTACACCTTC. The rearrangement links TRBV28 to TRBJ1-2; unclear D gene. The CDR3 is 14 amino acids. Trimming shortened V by 3 bases and J by 8 bases, and 16 bases separated the two germline ends. Germline V lookup: CDR1 MDHEN, CDR2 SYDVKM.

The V gene is TRBV4-3, the J gene TRBJ2-1; 11 bases agree with TRBD2. The CDR3 extends over 16 amino acids. V dropped 4 bases and J dropped 5; count of bases not matched to a gene: 7. In germline, CDR1 is LGHNA, CDR2 YSLEER. CDR3 in DNA: TGCGCCAGCAGCCGCATCACTAGCGGGAGTGACAATGAGCAGTTCTTC. It specifies CASSRITSGSDNEQFF.

This clone has just one count. This sequence joins TRBV19 and TRBJ1-1; no reliable D call. V was clipped by 6 bases and J by 0 bases, with 17 bases between them. CDR1 is LNHDA and CDR2 is SQIVND in the germline V gene (reference sequence). This CDR3 region has 16 residues. In DNA form, the CDR3 reads TGTGCCAGTAGACCCTCAGTAGTGGCGATGAACACTGAAGCTTTCTTT. It translates to CASRPSVVAMNTEAFF.

The table lists this clone with a count of one. The gene calls are TRBV9 and TRBJ2-1, with unresolved D. The ends were cut back, 0 bases at V and 3 bases at J, with 10 bases in the middle. CDR3 length: 15 amino acids. Per the germline V gene, CDR1 is SGDLS and CDR2 is YYNGEE. CDR3 sequence (DNA): TGTGCCAGCAGCGTAGAGGGCGTTAACTACAATGAGCAGTTCTTC. Its protein is CASSVEGVNYNEQFF. Full variable domain (missing parts from reference TRBV9 and TRBJ2-1): DSGVTQTPKHLITATGQRVTLRCSPRSGDLSVYWYQQSLDQGLQFLIQYYNGEERAKGNILERFSAQQFPDLHSELNLSSLELGDSALYFCASSVEGVNYNEQFFGPGTRLTVL.

This clone appeared once. This chain uses TRBV4-3 with TRBJ1-1, with D tentatively TRBD1 (6 bases). Germline V lookup: CDR1 LGHNA, CDR2 YSLEER. With 3 bases removed from V and 4 bases from J, the gap between germline ends came to 21 bases. This CDR3 is 17 amino acids long. The CDR3 region is CASSHLSQGPGLTEAFF. The CDR3 coding sequence is TGCGCCAGCAGCCACCTCTCCCAGGGGCCGGGGCTCACTGAAGCTTTCTTT.

This chain connects TRBV7-9 to TRBJ2-7; 8 nucleotides agree with TRBD2. Germline loops: CDR1 SEHNR, CDR2 FQNEAQ (reference sequence). CDR3 size: 17 residues. Germline trimming cut 5 bases from V and 3 bases from J; bases unmatched to any gene: 15. CDR3 loop: CASSPRGSGRAGYEQYF. CDR3 nucleotide sequence: TGTGCCAGCAGCCCCCGGGGAAGCGGGAGAGCAGGCTACGAGCAGTACTTC.

This chain links TRBV5-5 with TRBJ1-2; 7 nucleotides match TRBD1. Germline CDR1 and CDR2: SGHKS and YYEKEE (reference sequence). This CDR3 has 15 amino acids. J was trimmed by 5 bases and V by 1 base; bases with no gene match: 8. CDR3 in amino acids: CASSLQGELLYGYTF. The CDR3 region has the DNA TGTGCCAGCAGCTTGCAGGGGGAGCTTCTGTATGGCTACACCTTC.

V and J are TRBV30 and TRBJ2-1; 7 bases map to TRBD2. CDR3 size: 13 residues. Germline-derived CDR1 and CDR2 are GTSNPN and SVGIG (reference sequence). J lost 4 bases, V lost 4 bases, and 4 bases had no gene match. The CDR3: CAWTSGNYNEQFF. DNA of the CDR3: TGTGCCTGGACTAGCGGAAATTACAATGAGCAGTTCTTC.

The J gene is TRBJ2-3, the V gene TRBV7-2, with D unclear. Trimming cost V 1 base and J 3 bases, with 11 bases left between them. Germline assignment: CDR1 SGHTA and CDR2 FQGNSA. This CDR3 has 15 residues. CDR3 sequence reads: CASSLDVFGTDTQYF. The CDR3 nucleotides are TGTGCCAGCAGCTTAGATGTGTTTGGAACAGATACGCAGTATTTT.

This clone appeared a single time. The chain has TRBV11-2 and TRBJ1-3; D not certain. Germline V CDR1 and CDR2: SGHAT, FQNNGV. Trimming pared 1 base from V and 0 bases from J, leaving 4 bases between. The CDR3 is 14 residues long. The chain's CDR3 is CASSLVRSGNTIYF. The CDR3 DNA is TGTGCCAGCAGCTTAGTCCGCTCTGGAAACACCATATATTTT.

This chain links TRBV4-1 with TRBJ1-4, with D unresolved. The germline V gene has CDR1 MGHRA and CDR2 YSYEKL. V lost 4 bases and J 8 bases, leaving 14 bases between the germline ends. The CDR3 sequence is 14 residues long. The CDR3 region is CASSPQTGLEKLFF. In DNA, the CDR3 is TGCGCCAGCAGCCCACAGACCGGTCTAGAAAAACTGTTTTTT.

The chain recombines TRBV12-2 with TRBJ1-1; TRBD1, the table's D call, was not compared with the DNA. TRBV12-2 is a pseudogene locus. This CDR3 has 17 residues. As DNA, the CDR3 is TGTGCAAGTCGCCCCAAACTCAAGCACAGGGATCACACTGAAGCTTTCTTT. Its translation is CASRPKLKHRDHTEAFF.

The chain employs TRBV2 and TRBJ1-4; D uncertain. Germline V gives CDR1 SNHLY, CDR2 FYNNEI. The CDR3 is 12 residues long. Trimming shortened V by 5 bases and J by 8 bases, and 9 bases separated the two germline ends. DNA for the CDR3: TGTGCCAGCAGTCAGTCCGGGGAAAAACTGTTTTTT. Amino acid sequence: CASSQSGEKLFF.

This clone appeared a few times. V usage is TRBV10-2 and J usage is TRBJ1-1, with 8 bases identical to TRBD1. Germline CDR1 WSHSY, CDR2 SAAADI. Trimming at V came to 2 bases and at J to 7 bases, leaving 9 bases not matched to a gene. This CDR3 region has 15 residues. The CDR3 DNA reads as TGCGCCAGCAGTGAGACTAGGACAGGGAAGGGTGAAGCTTTCTTT. It yields the protein CASSETRTGKGEAFF.

The gene calls are TRBV7-3 and TRBJ1-2; no definite D call. CDR1 and CDR2 from the germline V gene are SGHTA and FQGTGA. The CDR3 is made up of 14 amino acids. The V gene lost 1 base and the J gene lost 3 bases, with 9 bases spanning the gap. The CDR3 sequence is CASSLKGSDYGYTF. Here the CDR3 DNA reads TGTGCCAGCAGCTTAAAAGGGTCAGACTATGGCTACACCTTC.

This clone was seen only a few times. The chain joins TRBV4-3 to TRBJ1-1, with 7 bases matching TRBD1. This CDR3 has 17 amino acids. CDR1 is LGHNA, CDR2 YSLEER, per germline. After removal of 0 bases from V and 0 bases from J, the junction contained 7 bases not matched to a gene. As DNA, the CDR3 is TGCGCCAGCAGCCAAGAAGCCACACAGGGGATGAACACTGAAGCTTTCTTT. The encoded protein is CASSQEATQGMNTEAFF.

This clone was counted a few times. The rearrangement joins TRBV11-2 to TRBJ1-1; D gene unclear. The V end was cut by 4 bases, the J end by 0 bases, with 6 bases between. The CDR3 covers 13 residues. From germline, CDR1 is SGHAT and CDR2 FQNNGV. CDR3 sequence: CASSSIMNTEAFF. CDR3 in DNA: TGTGCCAGCAGCTCAATAATGAACACTGAAGCTTTCTTT.